This T cell receptor (beta chain) was identified during a study of blood T cell repertoires in COVID-19. Per the original methods: By means of reference gene primer amplification, nucleated cell counts were estimated. The table came from immunoSEQ multiplex PCR; TCRdb's copy has only in-frame clones and leaves some out. V and J calls plus clone size are reproduced from that table; the DNA served to infer D and trimming. The profile shows 94,000 or so clones, around 84% of them singletons. In germline, CDR1 is DFQATT, CDR2 SNEGSKA (reference sequence). The CDR3 extends over 14 amino acids. V lost 3 bases to trimming and J lost 2 bases; unmatched junction nucleotides: 3.

The chain has TRBV20-1 and TRBJ2-5; 10 nucleotides agree with TRBD2. This TCR came from a man in his sixties with acute or convalescent COVID-19. The sequencing sample was made of peripheral blood. CDR3 nucleotide sequence: TGCAGTGCTAGTAGCGGGGGGACTCAAGAGACCCAGTACTTC. Translated: CSASSGGTQETQYF.